Below are 16 T cell receptor beta chains sequenced from a single sample in a study of monozygotic twins with inflammatory bowel disease. Using the 5' RACE reads, TCRdb records one entry per CDR3 protein without DNA. The sample data list more than 110,000 distinct CDR3 sequences. Sequencing used blood. The receptors shown here come from a human donor with ulcerative colitis or Crohn's disease, or a healthy co-twin of an affected twin (not recorded which).

V and J are TRBV4-2 and TRBJ1-1. Germline V gene sequence: CDR1 LGHNA, CDR2 YNFKEQ. The CDR3 sequence is 14 residues long. CDR3 residues: CASRFYPANTEAFF.

The rearrangement uses TRBV5-1 and TRBJ2-5; no DNA is available, so the TRBD2 call from TCRdb remains unchecked. The CDR3 sequence is 13 residues long. Germline loops: CDR1 SGHRS, CDR2 YFSETQ. The CDR3 region is CASSLPSEETQYF. The complete variable domain, with remaining parts taken from reference TRBV5-1 and TRBJ2-5, reads KAGVTQTPRYLIKTRGQQVTLSCSPISGHRSVSWYQQTPGQGLQFLFEYFSETQRNKGNFPGRFSGRQFSNSRSEMNVSTLELGDSALYLCASSLPSEETQYFGPGTRLLVL.

The rearrangement uses TRBV24-1 and TRBJ2-1; as DNA is missing, the TRBD1 call by TCRdb cannot be tested. In germline, CDR1 is KGHDR, CDR2 SFDVKD. This CDR3 is built from 16 residues. Here the CDR3 reads CATSDFVGGVYNEQFF.

The chain is built from TRBV27 and TRBJ1-5. The CDR3 is 13 amino acids. Germline V lookup: CDR1 MNHEY, CDR2 SMNVEV (reference sequence). CDR3 sequence reads: CASSSEGNQPQHF.

The J gene is TRBJ2-7, the V gene TRBV7-8; the TCRdb call, TRBD2, lacks DNA for checking. From germline, CDR1 is SGHVS and CDR2 FQNEAQ. The CDR3 contains 16 residues. The CDR3 protein is CASSSGTSGTAYEQYF.

This CDR3 is CSASGGREGYNEQFF. The J gene is TRBJ2-1, the V gene TRBV20-1; checking the TCRdb D call of TRBD2 is not possible without DNA. Germline CDR1 reads DFQATT; CDR2 reads SNEGSKA (reference sequence). This CDR3 spans 15 amino acids.

The genes are TRBV7-3 and TRBJ1-1; the TCRdb call, TRBD1, lacks DNA for checking. The V gene's germline CDR1 is SGHTA and CDR2 FQGTGA. There are 16 residues in the CDR3. This chain's CDR3 is CASSLTFGQGATEAFF.

The chain couples TRBV19 to TRBJ1-2. Germline lookup yields CDR1 LNHDA and CDR2 SQIVND (reference sequence). The CDR3 covers 14 residues. Here the CDR3 reads CASSASKGNYGYTF.

V and J are TRBV24-1 and TRBJ2-2; lacking DNA, the TRBD2 call made by TCRdb goes unchecked. Germline-derived CDR1 and CDR2 are KGHDR and SFDVKD. CDR3 length: 16 amino acids. The CDR3 here is CATSSRREGNTGELFF.

J is TRBJ2-1 and V is TRBV7-9; TCRdb reports TRBD2, a call that lacks DNA to check it against. This CDR3 comprises 15 residues. Germline CDR1 reads SEHNR; CDR2 reads FQNEAQ (reference sequence). The CDR3 spells CASSLGGMTYNEQFF.

The rearrangement uses TRBV29-1 and TRBJ2-3. Looked up from germline, CDR1 is SQVTM and CDR2 is ANQGSEA. The CDR3 has 11 amino acids. CDR3 region: CSVNAPDTQYF.

The chain combines TRBV10-2 with TRBJ1-5; without DNA, the TCRdb call of TRBD1 cannot be checked. The CDR3 is 15 amino acids. The germline V gene encodes CDR1 WSHSY and CDR2 SAAADI. The CDR3 sequence: CASRVQGGLNQPQHF.

This chain connects TRBV28 to TRBJ2-3; absent DNA, TCRdb's TRBD1 call cannot be checked. The CDR3 has 14 residues. Looked up from germline, CDR1 is MDHEN and CDR2 is SYDVKM. This chain's CDR3 is CASSWDRATDTQYF. The full variable domain, with the rest looked up from reference TRBV28 and TRBJ2-3, is DVKVTQSSRYLVKRTGEKVFLECVQDMDHENMFWYRQDPGLGLRLIYFSYDVKMKEKGDIPEGYSVSREKKERFSLILESASTNQTSMYLCASSWDRATDTQYFGPGTRLTVL.

The chain is built from TRBV2 and TRBJ1-3; TCRdb names TRBD1, which stays unverified in the absence of DNA. This CDR3 has 17 amino acids. Germline loops: CDR1 SNHLY, CDR2 FYNNEI. The CDR3 is CASSEAQRTGTGNTIYF. The full variable domain, its missing parts supplied by reference TRBV2 and TRBJ1-3, is EPEVTQTPSHQVTQMGQEVILRCVPISNHLYFYWYRQILGQKVEFLVSFYNNEISEKSEIFDDQFSVERPDGSNFTLKIRSTKLEDSAMYFCASSEAQRTGTGNTIYFGEGSWLTVV.

The genes are TRBV2 and TRBJ1-4; the TCRdb call, TRBD1, lacks DNA for checking. Germline values: CDR1 SNHLY, CDR2 FYNNEI. The CDR3 totals 12 residues. The CDR3 sequence: CASSLQGRQLFF.

The V gene is TRBV5-1, the J gene TRBJ1-2. The germline CDR1 and CDR2 sequences are SGHRS and YFSETQ. The CDR3 has 14 amino acids. CDR3 protein: CASSGASGNYGYTF.